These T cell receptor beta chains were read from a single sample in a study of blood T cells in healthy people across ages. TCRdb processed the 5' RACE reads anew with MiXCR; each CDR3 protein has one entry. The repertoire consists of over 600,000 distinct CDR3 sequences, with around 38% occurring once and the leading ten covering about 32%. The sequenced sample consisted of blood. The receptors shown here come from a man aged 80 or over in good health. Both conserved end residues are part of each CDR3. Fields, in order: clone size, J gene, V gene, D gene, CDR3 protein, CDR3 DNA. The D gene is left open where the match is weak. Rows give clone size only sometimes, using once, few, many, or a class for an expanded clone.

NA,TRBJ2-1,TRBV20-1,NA,CSARDERSGRLNEQFF,TGCAGTGCTAGAGATGAGCGTTCGGGCAGGTTGAATGAGCAGTTCTTC
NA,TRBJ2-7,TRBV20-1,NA,CSARDPKAYGEQYF,TGCAGTGCTAGAGATCCGAAAGCCTACGGAGAGCAGTACTTC
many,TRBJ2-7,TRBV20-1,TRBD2,CSAERGRYEQYF,TGCAGTGCCGAGCGGGGGAGGTACGAGCAGTACTTC
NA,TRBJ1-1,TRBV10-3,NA,CAISEGATEAFF,TGTGCCATCAGTGAGGGGGCCACTGAAGCTTTCTTT
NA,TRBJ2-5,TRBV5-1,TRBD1,CASSLAGTAIQETQYF,TGCGCCAGCAGCTTGGCCGGGACAGCTATACAAGAGACCCAGTACTTC
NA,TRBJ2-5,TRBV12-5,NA,CASGLVMSGLETQYF,TGTGCTAGTGGTTTGGTGATGAGTGGTCTAGAGACCCAGTACTTC
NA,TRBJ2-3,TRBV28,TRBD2,CASRGNSGRPGDTQYF,TGTGCCAGCAGAGGAAATAGCGGGAGGCCGGGAGATACGCAGTATTTT
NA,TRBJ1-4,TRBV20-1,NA,CSARRLTRRVKEKLFF,TGCAGTGCTAGGCGACTTACTCGAAGGGTTAAGGAAAAACTGTTTTTT
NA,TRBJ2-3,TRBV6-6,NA,CASSYSWGTQYF,TGTGCCAGCAGTTACTCCTGGGGTACGCAGTATTTT
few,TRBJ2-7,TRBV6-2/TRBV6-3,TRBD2,CASSLISGRDPYEQYF,TGTGCCAGCAGTTTAATTAGCGGGAGGGATCCCTACGAGCAGTACTTC
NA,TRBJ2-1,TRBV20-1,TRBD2,CRGSGASGGEQFF,TGCAGAGGTAGCGGGGCCAGTGGGGGTGAGCAGTTCTTC
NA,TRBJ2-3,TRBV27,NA,CASKKAKPPETQYF,TGTGCCAGCAAGAAAGCGAAGCCCCCAGAGACGCAGTATTTT
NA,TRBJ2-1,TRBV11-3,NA,CATTAGQSFYNEQFF,TGTGCCACCACGGCGGGACAGTCGTTTTACAATGAGCAGTTCTTC
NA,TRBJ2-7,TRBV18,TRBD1,CASSPVGQGPYEQYF,TGTGCCAGCTCACCGGTGGGACAGGGTCCCTACGAGCAGTACTTC
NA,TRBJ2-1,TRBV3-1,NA,CASSQDLGFSSYNEQFF,TGTGCCAGCAGCCAAGATTTGGGGTTTAGCTCCTACAATGAGCAGTTCTTC
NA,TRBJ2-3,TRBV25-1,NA,CASSAGTPSRLYF,TGTGCCAGCAGTGCCGGGACCCCAAGCCGCCTGTATTTT
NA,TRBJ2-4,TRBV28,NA,CASSPTGIAKNIQYF,TGTGCCAGCAGCCCAACAGGGATCGCCAAAAACATTCAGTACTTC
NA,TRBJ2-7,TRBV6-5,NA,CASSYQGPSYEQYF,TGTGCCAGCAGTTACCAGGGCCCCTCCTACGAGCAGTACTTC
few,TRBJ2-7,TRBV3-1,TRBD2,CASSQAGGTTYEQYF,TGTGCCAGCAGCCAAGCGGGGGGTACAACCTACGAGCAGTACTTC
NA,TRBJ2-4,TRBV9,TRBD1,CASSGPTGTGHRNIQYF,TGTGCCAGCAGCGGCCCAACAGGGACAGGTCACAGAAACATTCAGTACTTC
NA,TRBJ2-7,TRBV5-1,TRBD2,CASCRGGSYNEQYF,TGCGCCAGCTGCCGGGGGGGGAGCTACAATGAGCAGTACTTC
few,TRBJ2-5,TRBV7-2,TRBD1,CASSLGPGQGPQETQYF,TGTGCCAGCAGCTTAGGGCCGGGACAGGGCCCCCAAGAGACCCAGTACTTC
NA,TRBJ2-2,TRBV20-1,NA,CSAAGQSRELFF,TGCAGTGCGGCGGGACAGTCGCGGGAGCTGTTTTTT
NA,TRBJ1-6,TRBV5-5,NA,CASGGAPDNSPLHF,TGTGCCAGCGGTGGGGCTCCTGATAATTCACCCCTCCACTTT
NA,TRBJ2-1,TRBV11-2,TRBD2,CASSLTGGLAVSYNEQFF,TGTGCCAGCAGCTTAACCGGAGGACTAGCGGTATCTTACAATGAGCAGTTCTTC
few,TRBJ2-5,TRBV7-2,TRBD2,CASSPRASGQETQYF,TGTGCCAGCAGCCCTCGGGCTAGCGGCCAAGAGACCCAGTACTTC
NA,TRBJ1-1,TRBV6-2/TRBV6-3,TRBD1,CASSYLGQGSTEAFF,TGTGCCAGCAGTTACCTGGGACAGGGATCCACTGAAGCTTTCTTT
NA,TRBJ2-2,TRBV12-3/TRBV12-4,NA,CASWRGTGELFF,TGTGCCAGCTGGCGTGGCACCGGGGAGCTGTTTTTT
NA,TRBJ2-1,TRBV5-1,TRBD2,CASSLVVGGNEQFF,TGCGCCAGCAGCTTGGTAGTCGGGGGGAATGAGCAGTTCTTC
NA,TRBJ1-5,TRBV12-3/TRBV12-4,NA,CASSLGRTGLYQPQHF,TGTGCCAGCAGTTTAGGTAGAACAGGGTTATATCAGCCCCAGCATTTT
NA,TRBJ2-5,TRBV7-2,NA,CASSLSTSRETQYF,TGTGCCAGCAGCTTATCTACCTCCAGAGAGACCCAGTACTTC
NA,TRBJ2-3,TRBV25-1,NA,CASSDLSGTDTQYF,TGTGCCAGCAGTGACCTTTCGGGCACAGATACGCAGTATTTT
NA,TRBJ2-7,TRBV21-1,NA,CASSREGGWYEQYF,TGTGCCAGCAGCAGAGAGGGAGGTTGGTACGAGCAGTACTTC
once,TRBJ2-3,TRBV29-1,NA,CSVGEHGDTQYF,TGCAGCGTTGGGGAACACGGAGATACGCAGTATTTT
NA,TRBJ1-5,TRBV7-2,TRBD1,CASSTRQGPNQPQHF,TGTGCCAGCAGCACCCGACAGGGCCCGAATCAGCCCCAGCATTTT
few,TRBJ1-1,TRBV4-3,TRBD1,CASSQGGLGQGIRWRTEAFF,TGCGCCAGCAGCCAAGGGGGGTTGGGACAGGGGATACGGTGGAGGACTGAAGCTTTCTTT
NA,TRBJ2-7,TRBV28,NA,CASLNPGGATYEQYF,TGTGCCAGCCTTAATCCAGGGGGGGCCACCTACGAGCAGTACTTC
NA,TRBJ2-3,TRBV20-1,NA,CSASADAQYF,TGCAGTGCTTCAGCAGATGCGCAGTATTTT
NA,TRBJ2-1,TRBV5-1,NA,CAGSLAPSGKTGEQFF,TGCGCCGGCAGCTTGGCGCCTAGCGGCAAGACAGGGGAGCAGTTCTTC
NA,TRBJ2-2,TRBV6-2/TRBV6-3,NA,CASSPARAVGELFF,TGTGCCAGCAGCCCCGCAAGGGCGGTCGGGGAGCTGTTTTTT
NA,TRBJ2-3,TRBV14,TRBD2,CASSQDGILAGVDTQYF,TGTGCCAGCAGCCAAGATGGCATCCTAGCGGGGGTTGATACGCAGTATTTT
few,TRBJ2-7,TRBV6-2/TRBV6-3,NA,CASSDATDARQYF,TGTGCCAGCAGTGACGCGACCGACGCGCGGCAGTACTTC
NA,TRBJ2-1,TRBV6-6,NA,CASRDSAYNEQFF,TGTGCCAGCAGGGACTCAGCCTACAATGAGCAGTTCTTC
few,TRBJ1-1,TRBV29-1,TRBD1,CSVEAGGRGTEAFF,TGCAGCGTTGAGGCAGGGGGAAGGGGCACTGAAGCTTTCTTT
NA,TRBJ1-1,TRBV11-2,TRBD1,CASSLGTGALSTEAFF,TGTGCCAGCAGCTTAGGGACAGGGGCGTTGAGCACTGAAGCTTTCTTT
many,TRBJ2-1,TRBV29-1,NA,CSARAYMGNEQFF,TGCAGCGCACGGGCCTATATGGGCAATGAGCAGTTCTTC
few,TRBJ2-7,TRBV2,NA,CASSESQIMAYEQYF,TGTGCCAGCAGTGAGTCTCAGATTATGGCCTACGAGCAGTACTTC
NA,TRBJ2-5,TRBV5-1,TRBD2,CASSKGLDLYSDEQYF,TGCGCCAGCAGCAAGGGACTAGATCTGTACAGTGATGAGCAGTACTTC
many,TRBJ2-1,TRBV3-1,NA,CASKRGRYNNEQFF,TGTGCCAGCAAACGAGGGCGGTATAACAATGAGCAGTTCTTC
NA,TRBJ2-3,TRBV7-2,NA,CASSIHGGVSTDTQYF,TGTGCCAGCAGCATTCACGGGGGAGTCAGCACAGATACGCAGTATTTT
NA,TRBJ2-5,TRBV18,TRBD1,CASSPFQGAEETQYF,TGTGCCAGCTCACCGTTTCAGGGGGCAGAAGAGACCCAGTACTTC
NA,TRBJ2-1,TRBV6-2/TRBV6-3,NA,CASSYLLGSYNEQFF,TGTGCCAGCAGTTACCTTTTAGGGTCCTACAATGAGCAGTTCTTC
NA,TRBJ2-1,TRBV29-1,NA,CSVETLAALRYNEQFF,TGCAGCGTTGAGACTCTCGCGGCCCTCCGTTACAATGAGCAGTTCTTC